The clone carrying this T cell receptor (beta chain) was counted once. V was cut by 0 bases and J by 3 bases, with 11 bases left in between. This CDR3 has 15 amino acids. Germline CDR1 and CDR2: KGHSH and LQKENI. The authors ran the assay at deep level. This table comes from immunoSEQ multiplex PCR, and its TCRdb copy is limited to in-frame clones, with some not included. The sample carries 400,000 to 600,000 clones, 75% to 85% recorded once. The data are from a study of shared clonotypes between healthy human individuals. There were no recent acute infections or vaccinations among the donors, who were healthy HIV-negative adults.

The sequence was collected from a middle-aged woman in good health. Some clones in this sample may be carry-over from other donors' samples. Sequencing input: PBMCs. The J gene is TRBJ1-1, the V gene TRBV18; no firm D call. The CDR3 nucleotides are TGTGCCAGCTCACCACCCAATGCAGAATACACTGAAGCTTTCTTT. Translated, it gives CASSPPNAEYTEAFF.